This is a list of T cell receptor beta chains from one sample in a study of spatial heterogeneity in lung cancer. Using its own MiXCR run on the 5' RACE reads, TCRdb lists one record per CDR3 protein. The repertoire holds fewer than 60,000 distinct CDR3 sequences, more than 6.5% seen once, with roughly 37% in the top ten. The specimen comprised PBMCs, sampled at follow-up. The receptors originated from a female donor with early-stage non-small cell lung cancer. CDR3s include the opening cysteine and the closing phenylalanine or tryptophan. A D gene is named only where the DNA matches it firmly. The listing skips clone size in some rows; elsewhere it reads once, few, many or a size class.

j_call,clone_size,cdr3_length,v_call,d_call,cdr3_aa,cdr3_nt
TRBJ2-5,-,12,TRBV10-2,-,CASTRGPETQYF,TGCGCCAGCACCCGGGGCCCAGAGACCCAGTACTTC
TRBJ1-2,many,14,TRBV10-3,-,CATLAGQINYGYTF,TGTGCCACTCTAGCAGGACAGATTAACTATGGCTACACCTTC
TRBJ2-3,many,16,TRBV5-1,-,CASSPGGLGGTDTQYF,TGCGCCAGCAGCCCTGGAGGCCTAGGGGGCACAGATACGCAGTATTTT
TRBJ1-4,many,14,TRBV7-9,-,CASAIDVGVEKLFF,TGTGCCAGCGCCATCGACGTGGGGGTGGAAAAACTGTTTTTT
TRBJ2-3,-,15,TRBV10-3,TRBD2,CAISELGGVRDTQYF,TGTGCCATCAGTGAGCTGGGAGGGGTGAGGGATACGCAGTATTTT
TRBJ2-5,many,12,TRBV20-1,-,CSGSWRQETQYF,TGCAGTGGGTCATGGCGCCAAGAGACCCAGTACTTC
TRBJ1-5,medium-sized,15,TRBV2,TRBD1,CASRRTGNFNQPQHF,TGTGCCAGCAGACGGACAGGAAACTTCAATCAGCCCCAGCATTTT
TRBJ2-2,-,14,TRBV20-1,-,CSARDIGVSGELFF,TGCAGTGCTAGAGATATAGGGGTTAGCGGGGAGCTGTTTTTT
TRBJ2-5,-,14,TRBV11-2,-,CASSLGSGRETQYF,TGTGCCAGCAGCTTAGGGTCCGGGCGAGAGACCCAGTACTTC
TRBJ2-7,few,12,TRBV11-2,TRBD2,CASSLQTSGVSF,TGTGCCAGCAGCTTGCAGACTAGCGGTGTGTCCTTC
TRBJ1-1,many,14,TRBV7-3,TRBD1,CASSIGQQGSLAFF,TGTGCCAGCAGCATCGGGCAACAGGGGTCCCTAGCTTTCTTT
TRBJ2-7,many,13,TRBV29-1,TRBD1,CSVRGTVAYEQYF,TGCAGCGTCCGAGGGACAGTGGCCTACGAGCAGTACTTC
TRBJ2-7,many,14,TRBV15,-,CATSRGGTSYEQYF,TGTGCCACCAGCAGAGGCGGCACCTCCTACGAGCAGTACTTC
TRBJ2-5,-,16,TRBV28,TRBD2,CASSPDPGTSLETQYF,TGTGCCAGCAGTCCGGACCCCGGGACTAGCCTGGAGACCCAGTACTTC
TRBJ2-3,many,16,TRBV7-2,-,CASSSRPRGIGDTQYF,TGTGCCAGCAGCTCGCGGCCCAGGGGTATCGGAGATACGCAGTATTTT